These 21 T cell receptor beta chains were all obtained from the same sample, sequenced in a study of T-cell reconstitution after alpha-beta-depleted transplantation in children. For TCRbeta, the library was prepared with unique molecular identifiers. TCRdb used MiXCR to reprocess the PCR reads, holding one entry per CDR3 protein. The repertoire holds fewer than 750,000 distinct CDR3 sequences, with more than 20% as singletons. Sample: PBMCs, mostly from graft donor cells, taken 360 days after TCRalphabeta/CD19-depleted stem cell transplant. The receptors here all came from a boy in the first two years of life who had a stem cell transplant for acute myeloid leukemia, so the T cells may come from the graft donor.

This clonotype has just a few counts. Germline and junction disagree at one end, which may indicate a read error. The genes are TRBV12-3 or TRBV12-4 and TRBJ1-5, with TRBD1 identical over 9 bases. The CDR3 sequence is 12 residues long. The CDR3 DNA follows: TGTGCCAGCAGTTTACTCCGGGACAGGGTTGAATTT. Translated: CASSLLRDRVEF.

This clonotype was seen many times. The chain links TRBV6-5 to TRBJ1-5; D is unclear. V lost 0 bases to trimming and J lost 5 bases, with 5 bases between them. The CDR3 length is 13 residues. Germline assignment: CDR1 MNHEY and CDR2 SVGAGI. The DNA for the CDR3 is TGTGCCAGCAGTTACTCGGTTCATCAGCCCCAGCATTTT. Amino acids: CASSYSVHQPQHF.

There are many counts of this clonotype. The chain uses TRBV12-3 or TRBV12-4 and TRBJ1-2; no firm D call. This CDR3 spans 12 amino acids. Trimming took off 3 bases at V and 8 bases at J, with 10 bases between the two ends. This CDR3 reads CASSFRPAGYTF. CDR3 in DNA: TGTGCCAGCAGTTTCCGTCCGGCGGGCTACACCTTC.

The V call is TRBV7-9, the J call TRBJ2-7; TRBD2 is a possible D gene (5 bases). The CDR3 covers 15 residues. V was trimmed by 1 base and J by 5 bases, leaving 15 bases between them. The germline gives CDR1 SEHNR, CDR2 FQNEAQ (reference sequence). The CDR3 region has the DNA TGTGCCAGCAGCTTAGGGCGGACTGATCAGGACGAGCAGTACGTC. Translating it yields CASSLGRTDQDEQYV.

In this sample, this clonotype turned up many times. This chain links TRBV29-1 with TRBJ1-1, with 8 bases that match TRBD1. CDR1 and CDR2 from the germline V gene are SQVTM and ANQGSEA. This CDR3 contains 15 residues. V was pared by 4 bases and J by 4 bases, with 11 bases of the junction left unmatched. The CDR3 nucleotides are TGCAGCGTTGCAAACCGGGACAGGATGGTCACTGAAGCTTTCTTT. Protein sequence: CSVANRDRMVTEAFF.

This clonotype was seen ten or more times. This sequence joins TRBV5-5 and TRBJ1-6; TRBD1 is a possible D gene (6 bases). In germline, CDR1 is SGHKS, CDR2 YYEKEE (reference sequence). The CDR3 contains 15 residues. The ends were cut back, 0 bases at V and 8 bases at J, with 12 bases in the middle. CDR3 in amino acids: CASSLARGRDSPLHF. The CDR3 DNA reads as TGTGCCAGCAGCTTGGCCCGGGGGCGGGATTCACCCCTCCACTTT.

The chain links TRBV10-3 to TRBJ2-3, with D possibly being TRBD2 (5 bases). The germline V and J ends were trimmed by 10 bases and 0 bases, with 17 bases remaining between them. The CDR3 extends over 15 amino acids. Germline V gives CDR1 ENHRY, CDR2 SYGVKD. Here the CDR3 reads CATEDFSSSTDTQYF. CDR3 coding DNA: TGTGCCACCGAGGACTTTAGTTCAAGCACAGATACGCAGTATTTT.

The chain carries TRBV7-8 and TRBJ2-1; possibly TRBD1 for D (6 bases). V lost 0 bases and J 3 bases, leaving 12 bases between the germline ends. Germline V gives CDR1 SGHVS, CDR2 FQNEAQ. The CDR3 runs 16 residues. This chain's CDR3 is CASSLAIGGFYNEQFF. CDR3 nucleotides: TGTGCCAGCAGCTTAGCTATAGGGGGATTCTACAATGAGCAGTTCTTC.

This clonotype was detected a few times. Here the CDR3 DNA reads TGTGCCAGCAGCTTTGGCGGGACAGTCTTCGGCGAGCAGTACGTC. Translation: CASSFGGTVFGEQYV. The chain is built from TRBV5-6 and TRBJ2-7; D is perhaps TRBD1 (7 bases). Germline values: CDR1 SGHDT, CDR2 YYEEEE. The CDR3 contains 15 residues. V lost 2 bases and J 6 bases, leaving 18 bases between the germline ends.

The CDR3 reads CSARTSDEQFF. The DNA for the CDR3 is TGCAGTGCTCGAACTAGTGATGAGCAGTTCTTC. The chain combines TRBV20-1 with TRBJ2-1, with a tentative D call TRBD2 (5 bases). CDR1 DFQATT and CDR2 SNEGSKA come from the germline V gene (reference sequence). With 5 bases removed from V and 8 bases from J, the gap between germline ends came to 10 bases. The CDR3 is 11 amino acids.

The V gene is TRBV20-1, the J gene TRBJ2-5, with TRBD1 identical over 7 bases. CDR3 length: 20 amino acids. Unmatched junction bases numbered 21, after V lost 2 bases and J lost 0 bases. The germline V gene has CDR1 DFQATT and CDR2 SNEGSKA (reference sequence). In DNA, the CDR3 is TGCAGTGCTAGATCCCGGGACAGTGCCACATGGGTCCTTTACCAAGAGACCCAGTACTTC. This gives the protein CSARSRDSATWVLYQETQYF.

This clonotype has at least ten counts. The rearrangement uses TRBV20-1 and TRBJ2-5; possibly TRBD2 for D (6 bases). The ends were cut back, 0 bases at V and 4 bases at J, with 12 bases in the middle. The V gene's germline CDR1 is DFQATT and CDR2 SNEGSKA (reference sequence). This CDR3 contains 14 residues. The CDR3 protein is CSARDALATETQYF. DNA for the CDR3: TGCAGTGCTAGAGATGCACTAGCAACAGAGACCCAGTACTTC.

Ten or more counts support this clonotype. The gene calls are TRBV5-5 and TRBJ2-2; D is undetermined. V shed 5 bases and J shed 3 bases, with 5 bases lying between them. This CDR3 region has 12 residues. Germline V gene data show CDR1 as SGHKS and CDR2 as YYEKEE (reference sequence). The CDR3 nucleotides read TGTGCCAGCAGACGACACACCGGGGAGCTGTTTTTT. Protein product: CASRRHTGELFF.

This clonotype appeared many times. The chain carries TRBV5-5 and TRBJ2-6; D not certain. Trimming took 6 bases from V and 0 from J, leaving 13 bases between them. CDR3 length: 16 amino acids. The germline V gene has CDR1 SGHKS and CDR2 YYEKEE (reference sequence). CDR3 coding DNA: TGTGCCAGCAATAGGGCTAGTCTCTCTGGGGCCAACGTCCTGACTTTC. It translates to CASNRASLSGANVLTF.

This clonotype was detected only a few times. The chain combines TRBV20-1 with TRBJ2-7; D possibly uses TRBD1 or TRBD2 (5 bases each). Germline V gene data show CDR1 as DFQATT and CDR2 as SNEGSKA (reference sequence). V was cut by 3 bases and J by 1 base, with 10 bases left in between. CDR3 length equals 13 residues. The CDR3 reads CSASPGRSYEQYV. CDR3 coding DNA: TGCAGTGCTAGCCCGGGACGTTCCTACGAGCAGTACGTC.

This clonotype was recorded a few times. The V call is TRBV5-1, the J call TRBJ2-1, with a tentative D call TRBD1 (6 bases). The V end lost 1 base, the J end lost 0 bases, and 8 bases lay between the germline ends. CDR3 length: 15 amino acids. In germline, CDR1 is SGHRS, CDR2 YFSETQ. CDR3 residues: CASSLQGTSYNEQFF. CDR3 coding DNA: TGCGCCAGCAGCTTGCAGGGGACCTCCTACAATGAGCAGTTCTTC.

The sample holds a few counts of this clonotype. The V gene is TRBV4-3, the J gene TRBJ2-1; a possible D gene is TRBD1 (5 bases). The CDR3 loop spans 17 amino acids. Germline CDR1 reads LGHNA; CDR2 reads YSLEER. V lost 0 bases and J lost 0, with 12 bases in between. The CDR3 nucleotides are TGCGCCAGCAGCCAAGAATCCACAGGAATCTCCTACAATGAGCAGTTCTTC. Residues: CASSQESTGISYNEQFF.

The chain is built from TRBV7-2 and TRBJ2-5; 8 bases are shared with TRBD1. V was clipped by 7 bases and J by 4 bases; unmatched bases: 14. The germline gives CDR1 SGHTA, CDR2 FQGNSA. The CDR3 is 16 residues long. Here the CDR3 reads CASTSAGQGWGETQYF. CDR3 DNA: TGTGCCAGCACCTCCGCAGGACAGGGCTGGGGAGAGACCCAGTACTTC.

The chain employs TRBV20-1 and TRBJ2-2; no firm D call. Germline lookup yields CDR1 DFQATT and CDR2 SNEGSKA (reference sequence). V was pared by 3 bases and J by 8 bases, with 10 bases between. CDR3 length equals 12 residues. DNA for the CDR3: TGCAGTGCTAGTATGCCCGAAGGGGAGCTGTTTTTT. Protein sequence: CSASMPEGELFF.

The rearrangement uses TRBV6-2 or TRBV6-3 and TRBJ1-1; possible D gene TRBD1, 6 bases. The V end lost 8 bases, the J end lost 4 bases, and 11 bases lay between the germline ends. This CDR3 is 12 amino acids long. Germline values: CDR1 MNHEY, CDR2 SVGEGT. The CDR3 reads CASGQRGTEAFF. CDR3 DNA: TGTGCCAGCGGACAGCGGGGCACTGAAGCTTTCTTT.

The chain recombines TRBV29-1 with TRBJ2-5, with 9 bases aligning to TRBD2. The germline gives CDR1 SQVTM, CDR2 ANQGSEA. The CDR3 runs to 15 residues. The V gene end was trimmed by 1 base and the J gene end by 1 base; junction bases not matched to a gene: 4. Here the CDR3 reads CSVEGSGGLQETQYF. The CDR3 nucleotides read TGCAGCGTTGAAGGAAGCGGGGGGCTCCAAGAGACCCAGTACTTC.